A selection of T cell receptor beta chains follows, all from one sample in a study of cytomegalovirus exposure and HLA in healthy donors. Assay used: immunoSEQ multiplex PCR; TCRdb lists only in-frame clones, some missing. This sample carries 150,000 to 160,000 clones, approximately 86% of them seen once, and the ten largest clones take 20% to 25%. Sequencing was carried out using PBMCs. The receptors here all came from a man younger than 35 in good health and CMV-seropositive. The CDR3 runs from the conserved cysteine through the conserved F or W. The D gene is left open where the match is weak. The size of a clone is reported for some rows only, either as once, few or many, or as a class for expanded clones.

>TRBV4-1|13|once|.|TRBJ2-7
CASSQRAVDEQYF
TGCGCCAGCAGCCAGAGGGCTGTTGACGAGCAGTACTTC
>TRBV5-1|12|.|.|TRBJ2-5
CASSLIGETQYF
TGCGCCAGCAGCTTAATCGGGGAGACCCAGTACTTC
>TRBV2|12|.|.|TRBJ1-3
CASSESVNTIYF
TGTGCCAGCAGTGAATCTGTAAACACCATATATTTT
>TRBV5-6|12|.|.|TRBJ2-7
CASSGQSYEQYF
TGTGCCAGCAGCGGACAGTCCTACGAGCAGTACTTC
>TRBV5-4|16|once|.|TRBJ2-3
CASSLEGTSFTDTQYF
TGTGCCAGCAGCTTGGAGGGGACATCCTTCACAGATACGCAGTATTTT
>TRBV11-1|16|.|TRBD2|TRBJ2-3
CASTRGGDLSTDTQYF
TGTGCCAGCACCCGGGGGGGAGACCTTAGCACAGATACGCAGTATTTT
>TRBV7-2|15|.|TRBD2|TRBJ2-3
CASVTSPLGTDTQYF
TGTGCCAGCGTGACTAGCCCCCTAGGCACAGATACGCAGTATTTT
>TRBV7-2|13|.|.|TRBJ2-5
CASSLPPAGTQYF
TGTGCCAGCAGCTTACCCCCCGCCGGGACCCAGTACTTC
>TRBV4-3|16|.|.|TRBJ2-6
CASSPLGGSGANVLTF
TGCGCCAGCAGCCCACTAGGGGGCTCTGGGGCCAACGTCCTGACTTTC
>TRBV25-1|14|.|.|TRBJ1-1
CASSELGQRTEAFF
TGTGCCAGCAGTGAATTGGGACAACGCACTGAAGCTTTCTTT